The sample holds one count of the clone carrying this T cell receptor (beta chain). Its antigen is not identified. Stated time point: baseline, week 1 (first vaccination visit). The treatment was: pre-vaccination baseline after standard-of-care therapy. The CDR3 contains 15 residues. The V and J ends lost 3 bases and 7 bases, in that order; junction bases with no gene match: 7. Germline V CDR1 and CDR2: KGHSH, LQKENI. This record belongs to a study of a mutant IDH1 vaccine in newly diagnosed glioma. At the level of the study: Treatment recipients were approximately 60% male and about 40% female, and their mean age was approximately 42 years. The therapy given earlier, which was standard therapy, consisted of radiotherapy, temozolomide, or both, and most of the patients received both.

TCRdb keeps only in-frame clones here, not all; method: immunoSEQ multiplex PCR. The repertoire holds about 46,000 clones, with 86% as singletons. General study points: Changes to the top peripheral T cell clonotypes appeared unrelated to pseudoprogression.

V is TRBV18 and J is TRBJ2-1; 9 nucleotides align to TRBD1. This TCR was sampled from a man in his forties or fifties with glioma. This material consisted of PBMCs, taken from a glioma patient treated with radiotherapy, temozolomide or both. The CDR3 nucleotides are TGTGCCAGCTCACCTACACAGGGGGCGCGGAATGAGCAGTTCTTC. Translation: CASSPTQGARNEQFF. The complete variable domain, with remaining parts taken from reference TRBV18 and TRBJ2-1, reads NAGVMQNPRHLVRRRGQEARLRCSPMKGHSHVYWYRQLPEEGLKFMVYLQKENIIDESGMPKERFSAEFPKEGPSILRIQQVVRGDSAAYFCASSPTQGARNEQFFGPGTRLTVL.